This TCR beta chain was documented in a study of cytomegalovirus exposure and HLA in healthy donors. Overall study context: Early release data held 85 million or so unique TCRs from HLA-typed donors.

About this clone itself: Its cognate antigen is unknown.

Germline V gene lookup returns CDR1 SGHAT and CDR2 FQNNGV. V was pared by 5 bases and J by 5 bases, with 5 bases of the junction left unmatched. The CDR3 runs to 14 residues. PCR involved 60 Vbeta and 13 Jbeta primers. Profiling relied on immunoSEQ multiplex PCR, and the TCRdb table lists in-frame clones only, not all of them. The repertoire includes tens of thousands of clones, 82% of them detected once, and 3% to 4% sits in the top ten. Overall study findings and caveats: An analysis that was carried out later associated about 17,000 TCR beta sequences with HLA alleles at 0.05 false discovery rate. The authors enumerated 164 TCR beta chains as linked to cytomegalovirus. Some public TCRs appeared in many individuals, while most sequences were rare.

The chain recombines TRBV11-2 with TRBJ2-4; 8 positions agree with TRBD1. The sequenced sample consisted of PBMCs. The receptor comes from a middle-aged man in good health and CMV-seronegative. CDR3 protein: CASSKQGVQNIQYF. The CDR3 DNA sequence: TGTGCCAGCAGCAAACAGGGGGTTCAAAACATTCAGTACTTC.